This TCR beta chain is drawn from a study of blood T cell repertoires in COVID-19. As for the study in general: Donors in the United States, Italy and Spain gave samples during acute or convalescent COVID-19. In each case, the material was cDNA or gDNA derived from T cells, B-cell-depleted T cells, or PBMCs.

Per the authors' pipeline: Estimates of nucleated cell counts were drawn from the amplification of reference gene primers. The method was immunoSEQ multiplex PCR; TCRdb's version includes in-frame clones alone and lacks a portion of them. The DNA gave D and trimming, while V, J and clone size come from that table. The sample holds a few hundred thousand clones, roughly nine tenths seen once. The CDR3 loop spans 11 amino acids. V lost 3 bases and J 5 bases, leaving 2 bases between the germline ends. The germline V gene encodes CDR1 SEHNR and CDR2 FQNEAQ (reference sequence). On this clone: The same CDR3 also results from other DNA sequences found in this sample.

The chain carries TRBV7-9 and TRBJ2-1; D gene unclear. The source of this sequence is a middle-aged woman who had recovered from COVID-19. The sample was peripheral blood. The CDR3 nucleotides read TGTGCCAGCAGCTTCAACAATGAGCAGTTCTTC. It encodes CASSFNNEQFF. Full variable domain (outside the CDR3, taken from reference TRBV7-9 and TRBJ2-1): DTGVSQNPRHKITKRGQNVTFRCDPISEHNRLYWYRQTLGQGPEFLTYFQNEAQLEKSRLLSDRFSAERPKGSFSTLEIQRTEQGDSAMYLCASSFNNEQFFGPGTRLTVL.